Below are 17 T cell receptor beta chains sequenced from a single sample in a study of cytomegalovirus exposure and HLA in healthy donors. 13 Jbeta primers and 60 Vbeta primers were used for the PCR. Method: immunoSEQ multiplex PCR; TCRdb's copy keeps in-frame clones and lacks some. The data contain 100,000 to 150,000 clones, about 86% of them singletons. The sequenced material came from PBMCs. The receptors were gathered from a woman aged 35 to 49 in good health and CMV-seronegative.

This rearrangement joins TRBV19 to TRBJ1-5, with D perhaps TRBD1 (6 bases). The CDR3 spans 15 residues. Trimming took 3 bases from V and 6 from J, leaving 15 bases between them. Germline V CDR1 and CDR2: LNHDA, SQIVND (reference sequence). The CDR3 sequence is CASSMAVGGAQPQHF. CDR3 bases: TGTGCCAGTAGTATGGCGGTGGGGGGGGCTCAGCCCCAGCATTTT.

The chain joins TRBV7-9 to TRBJ2-5; D is possibly TRBD2 (5 bases). Germline lookup yields CDR1 SEHNR and CDR2 FQNEAQ (reference sequence). Between the trimmed V and J ends, which lost 6 bases and 4 bases, there was a span of 15 bases. CDR3 length: 14 residues. The CDR3 DNA sequence: TGTGCCAGCAGTTCCGGACTTTCCCCAGAGACCCAGTACTTC. It translates to CASSSGLSPETQYF. The full variable domain, rest sourced from reference TRBV7-9 and TRBJ2-5, is DTGVSQNPRHKITKRGQNVTFRCDPISEHNRLYWYRQTLGQGPEFLTYFQNEAQLEKSRLLSDRFSAERPKGSFSTLEIQRTEQGDSAMYLCASSSGLSPETQYFGPGTRLLVL.

This clone has a single count. The chain joins TRBV5-1 to TRBJ2-1, with TRBD2 identical over 12 bases. The CDR3 consists of 18 residues. J gave up 0 bases and V 4 bases, and 8 bases lay outside the gene matches. The germline CDR1 and CDR2 sequences are SGHRS and YFSETQ. CDR3 coding DNA: TGCGCCAGCAGCCCCGGACTAGCGGGATGGAGCTCCTACAATGAGCAGTTCTTC. Protein: CASSPGLAGWSSYNEQFF.

The J gene is TRBJ2-1, the V gene TRBV27; tentatively, D is TRBD1 (6 bases). The V gene's germline CDR1 is MNHEY and CDR2 SMNVEV (reference sequence). The CDR3 runs to 14 residues. V was cut by 3 bases and J by 7 bases, with 13 bases left in between. CDR3 protein: CASSFRTAANEQFF. DNA for the CDR3: TGTGCCAGCAGTTTTAGGACAGCGGCGAATGAGCAGTTCTTC.

The chain is built from TRBV5-8 and TRBJ1-5, with 11 nucleotides matching TRBD1. The junction had 8 bases not matched to a gene; V was cut back by 5 bases and J by 4 bases. This CDR3 contains 16 residues. CDR1 and CDR2 from the germline V gene are SGHTS and YDEGEE. The CDR3 protein is CASSYGTGGGNQPQHF. CDR3 DNA sequence: TGTGCCAGCAGTTATGGGACAGGGGGAGGTAATCAGCCCCAGCATTTT.

The genes are TRBV4-2 and TRBJ1-5; 11 nucleotides align to TRBD1. The CDR3 has 17 amino acids. Germline CDR1 reads LGHNA; CDR2 reads YNFKEQ. J gave up 2 bases and V 1 base, and 4 bases lay outside the gene matches. CDR3: CASSQVGGQGGNQPQHF. CDR3 DNA sequence: TGTGCCAGCAGCCAAGTAGGGGGACAGGGGGGCAATCAGCCCCAGCATTTT.

The V call is TRBV6-5, the J call TRBJ1-2, with TRBD1 as a possible D gene (6 bases). Germline lookup yields CDR1 MNHEY and CDR2 SVGAGI. The CDR3 is 12 residues long. Trimming shortened V by 6 bases and J by 3 bases, and 8 bases separated the two germline ends. CDR3 nucleotides: TGTGCCAGCAGCGACAGGCACTATGGCTACACCTTC. This encodes CASSDRHYGYTF.

This chain links TRBV5-4 with TRBJ1-2, with TRBD1 identical over 8 bases. V shed 4 bases, J shed 4 bases, and the junction held 9 bases outside the gene matches. The length of the CDR3 is 15 residues. Germline V gene sequence: CDR1 SGHNT, CDR2 YYREEE (reference sequence). The CDR3 nucleotides read TGTGCCAGCAGCAGCCGGGACAGGAGTGCCTATGGCTACACCTTC. Protein: CASSSRDRSAYGYTF.

The chain recombines TRBV5-1 with TRBJ1-1; tentatively, D is TRBD1 (5 bases). Trimming pared 2 bases from V and 5 bases from J, leaving 13 bases between. This CDR3 contains 14 residues. Germline V lookup: CDR1 SGHRS, CDR2 YFSETQ. The CDR3: CASSFWGERTEAFF. CDR3 bases: TGCGCCAGCAGCTTCTGGGGGGAGCGTACTGAAGCTTTCTTT.

This clone was seen only a few times. The rearrangement links TRBV2 to TRBJ1-2, with D possibly matching TRBD1 (6 bases). Germline lookup yields CDR1 SNHLY and CDR2 FYNNEI. CDR3 size: 14 residues. CDR3: CAGAAQGSNYGYTF. CDR3 coding DNA: TGTGCGGGGGCGGCCCAAGGATCTAACTATGGCTACACCTTC.

The gene calls are TRBV18 and TRBJ2-3; TRBD1 might be the D (5 bases). Trimming removed 0 bases from V and 4 bases from J, with 17 bases in between. Germline V gene sequence: CDR1 KGHSH, CDR2 LQKENI. CDR3 length: 17 amino acids. The CDR3 DNA sequence: TGTGCCAGCTCACCACCGGAAGGGGCTATCATCCCAGATACGCAGTATTTT. This translates into CASSPPEGAIIPDTQYF.

The table lists this clone with a count of one. The chain has TRBV27 and TRBJ2-1, with D perhaps TRBD1 (6 bases). V shed 0 bases and J shed 1 base, with 13 bases lying between them. Germline-derived CDR1 and CDR2 are MNHEY and SMNVEV (reference sequence). This CDR3 region has 17 residues. CDR3: CASSLSFGTLSYNEQFF. CDR3 coding DNA: TGTGCCAGCAGTTTATCGTTCGGGACACTTTCCTACAATGAGCAGTTCTTC.

This chain joins TRBV19 and TRBJ2-3; perhaps TRBD1 as D (5 bases). This CDR3 spans 15 amino acids. Trimming left V 5 bases short and J 3 bases short, with 15 bases between. Germline-derived CDR1 and CDR2 are LNHDA and SQIVND (reference sequence). CDR3 bases: TGTGCCAGTAGTCGTGGTGGGGCCACAACAGATACGCAGTATTTT. This codes for CASSRGGATTDTQYF.

V is TRBV27 and J is TRBJ2-5; 10 nucleotides line up with TRBD1. This CDR3 has 15 amino acids. Germline lookup yields CDR1 MNHEY and CDR2 SMNVEV (reference sequence). The V segment lost 5 bases and the J segment 5 bases; nucleotides outside the gene matches: 8. CDR3 nucleotides: TGTGCCAGCAGTAATGACAGGGGGCTTTGGGAGACCCAGTACTTC. This sequence encodes CASSNDRGLWETQYF.

The V call is TRBV6-5, the J call TRBJ2-1; TRBD2 aligns across 8 bases. The V and J ends lost 10 bases and 10 bases, in that order; junction bases with no gene match: 15. There are 14 residues in the CDR3. CDR1 is MNHEY, CDR2 SVGAGI, per germline. DNA of the CDR3: TGTGCCACTAGCCGGGACCCCCGCGGGAGGGAGCAGTTCTTC. Its protein product is CATSRDPRGREQFF.

This clone was picked up one time. The CDR3 is CASSRSQGASYNEQFF. The CDR3 DNA sequence: TGTGCCAGCAGCAGGTCCCAGGGGGCTTCCTACAATGAGCAGTTCTTC. The chain recombines TRBV13 with TRBJ2-1, with TRBD1 matching 8 bases. Germline values: CDR1 PRHDT, CDR2 FYEKMQ (reference sequence). The length of the CDR3 is 16 residues. Trimming cost V 5 bases and J 1 base; bases outside gene matches: 7.

The chain uses TRBV5-1 and TRBJ1-3; D ambiguous. Germline V gene lookup returns CDR1 SGHRS and CDR2 YFSETQ. This CDR3 is built from 14 residues. V lost 4 bases and J 2 bases, leaving 10 bases between the germline ends. The chain's CDR3 is CASSHPGAGNTIYF. The CDR3, as DNA: TGCGCCAGCAGCCACCCCGGTGCTGGAAACACCATATATTTT.